The rows below give T cell receptor beta chains drawn from one sample of a study of T cells after posttransplantation cyclophosphamide. Repertoires were generated with immunoSEQ multiplex PCR, while TCRdb's copy carries only in-frame clones and drops some. Observed are 40,000 to 55,000 clones, no singletons, with the top ten taking about 2%. Sequencing was performed on PBMCs. These receptors all come from a man between 35 and 55 years old in good health, CMV-negative, and a related stem cell transplant donor. Each CDR3 is given with its conserved first and last residue. D genes are given only for firm matches. Not all rows give a size; the values are once, few, many and, for expanded clones, a class.

CDR3 protein	CDR3 DNA	V gene	clone size	D gene	J gene
CASSVGRGDLLEQYF	TGTGCCAGCAGTGTAGGCAGGGGAGATCTCCTCGAGCAGTACTTC	TRBV27	many	NA	TRBJ2-7
CASSNPGGVYTDTQYF	TGTGCCAGTAGCAACCCCGGCGGGGTCTACACAGATACGCAGTATTTT	TRBV19	many	NA	TRBJ2-3
CASSPGQGVSEQYF	TGCGCCAGCAGCCCAGGACAGGGAGTCTCCGAGCAGTACTTC	TRBV4-1	many	TRBD1	TRBJ2-7
CASSATSGRSYEQFF	TGTGCCAGCAGTGCGACTAGCGGGAGGTCTTATGAGCAGTTCTTC	TRBV2	many	TRBD2	TRBJ2-1
CASSPLAGGPTGELFF	TGTGCCAGCAGCCCACTAGCGGGAGGCCCCACCGGGGAGCTGTTTTTT	TRBV7-8	many	TRBD2	TRBJ2-2
CASSSVAGRADTQYF	TGTGCCAGCAGTTCCGTGGCAGGGAGGGCAGATACGCAGTATTTT	TRBV28	many	TRBD2	TRBJ2-3
CASSVILAGGPYEQYF	TGTGCCAGCAGTGTAATCCTAGCGGGAGGCCCCTACGAGCAGTACTTC	TRBV27	many	TRBD2	TRBJ2-7
CASSSTGSFEETQYF	TGTGCCAGCAGTTCCACAGGATCATTTGAAGAGACCCAGTACTTC	TRBV28	many	NA	TRBJ2-5
CASTPTPGYQETQYF	TGTGCCAGCACCCCCACCCCCGGTTACCAAGAGACCCAGTACTTC	TRBV9	many	NA	TRBJ2-5
CASSQGLAVTDTQYF	TGCGCCAGCAGCCAAGGACTAGCGGTCACAGATACGCAGTATTTT	TRBV4-1	many	TRBD2	TRBJ2-3
CASSLDIKSYEQYF	TGTGCCAGCAGCTTGGATATTAAGTCTTACGAGCAGTACTTC	TRBV5-4	few	NA	TRBJ2-7
CASRPIGYNEQFF	TGTGCCAGCAGGCCGATCGGGTACAATGAGCAGTTCTTC	TRBV27	few	NA	TRBJ2-1
CASSVGGASGSETQYF	TGTGCCAGCAGCGTCGGGGGGGCTAGCGGGAGTGAGACCCAGTACTTC	TRBV9	many	TRBD2	TRBJ2-5
CASRPGFTGELFF	TGTGCCAGCAGGCCAGGGTTCACCGGGGAGCTGTTTTTT	TRBV6-4	many	NA	TRBJ2-2
CAIVYGAGRDYEQYF	TGTGCCATTGTGTACGGAGCGGGACGGGACTACGAGCAGTACTTC	TRBV19	many	TRBD2	TRBJ2-7
CSVEFDRVPLGDEQYF	TGCAGCGTTGAATTCGACAGGGTTCCCCTCGGAGACGAGCAGTACTTC	TRBV29-1	many	TRBD1	TRBJ2-7
CASRNAPGQPQHF	TGTGCCAGCAGAAACGCGCCGGGACAGCCCCAGCATTTT	TRBV28	many	NA	TRBJ1-5
CAWSVGGYEQYF	TGTGCCTGGAGTGTTGGGGGGTACGAGCAGTACTTC	TRBV30	many	NA	TRBJ2-7
CASSPPTTVIADTQYF	TGTGCCAGCAGCCCACCCACTACGGTTATAGCAGATACGCAGTATTTT	TRBV28	many	NA	TRBJ2-3
CASSVRGLAGSDTQYF	TGTGCCAGCAGCGTACGTGGGCTAGCGGGATCAGATACGCAGTATTTT	TRBV9	many	TRBD2	TRBJ2-3
CASSPLDRGRGTEAFF	TGTGCCAGCTCACCGTTGGACAGGGGGCGCGGCACTGAAGCTTTCTTT	TRBV18	many	TRBD1	TRBJ1-1
CASSLGGSGDGYTF	TGTGCCAGCAGTTTGGGGGGGAGCGGGGATGGCTACACCTTC	TRBV28	many	NA	TRBJ1-2
CAISDKAQGYEQYF	TGTGCCATCAGTGACAAGGCTCAGGGCTACGAGCAGTACTTC	TRBV10-3	many	NA	TRBJ2-7
CAWSVGAGVGRETQYF	TGTGCCTGGAGTGTCGGTGCGGGGGTTGGTAGGGAGACCCAGTACTTC	TRBV30	many	TRBD2	TRBJ2-5
CASSLGTGKSNEQFF	TGTGCCAGCAGTTTAGGAACAGGTAAATCGAATGAGCAGTTCTTC	TRBV28	many	NA	TRBJ2-1
CASSPSGRARMYEQYF	TGTGCCAGCAGCCCCAGCGGGAGGGCCAGGATGTACGAGCAGTACTTC	TRBV7-2	many	TRBD2	TRBJ2-7
CAIRGTAGLAWGTDTQYF	TGTGCCATCAGGGGGACCGCGGGACTAGCATGGGGCACAGATACGCAGTATTTT	TRBV10-3	many	TRBD2	TRBJ2-3
CASSLRGQQPQHF	TGTGCCAGCAGCTTAAGGGGTCAACAGCCCCAGCATTTT	TRBV7-2	many	NA	TRBJ1-5
CASSYLAVPSGNTIYF	TGTGCCAGCAGTTACCTGGCAGTCCCCTCTGGAAACACCATATATTTT	TRBV6-6	many	NA	TRBJ1-3
CASSWSGSGDTQYF	TGTGCCAGCAGCTGGAGCGGGAGCGGAGATACGCAGTATTTT	TRBV7-3	many	TRBD2	TRBJ2-3
CASSSLIDRAYPYEQYF	TGTGCCAGCAGTTCCCTGATCGACAGGGCTTACCCCTACGAGCAGTACTTC	TRBV28	many	TRBD1	TRBJ2-7
CASSQEDRAFNEKLFF	TGTGCCAGCAGCCAGGAAGACAGGGCCTTTAATGAAAAACTGTTTTTT	TRBV16	many	TRBD1	TRBJ1-4
CASSLHPGYF	TGTGCCAGCAGCTTGCACCCGGGATACTTC	TRBV5-5	many	NA	TRBJ2-7
CASSGSTSGNTIYF	TGTGCCAGCAGCGGGAGTACCTCTGGAAACACCATATATTTT	TRBV5-4	many	NA	TRBJ1-3
CASSEILGVF	TGTGCCAGCAGTGAAATATTAGGGGTCTTC	TRBV2	many	NA	TRBJ2-1
CASTPGWGRSGYTF	TGTGCCAGCACCCCAGGGTGGGGGAGGAGCGGCTACACCTTC	TRBV11-2	many	NA	TRBJ1-2
CASSEWRDNEKLFF	TGTGCCAGCAGTGAATGGAGAGATAATGAAAAACTGTTTTTT	TRBV2	many	NA	TRBJ1-4
CAWDREPYNEQFF	TGTGCCTGGGACAGGGAACCTTACAATGAGCAGTTCTTC	TRBV30	many	TRBD1	TRBJ2-1
CASSPTDQARYEQYF	TGTGCCAGCAGCCCAACCGACCAGGCAAGATACGAGCAGTACTTC	TRBV11-1	NA	NA	TRBJ2-7
CASSFGEGRDEQYF	TGTGCCAGCAGCTTCGGGGAGGGACGGGACGAGCAGTACTTC	TRBV9	many	TRBD2	TRBJ2-7
CASSFGQINEQFF	TGTGCCAGCAGTTTTGGACAGATCAATGAGCAGTTCTTC	TRBV28	many	NA	TRBJ2-1
CASSREGLNEQFF	TGTGCCAGCAGCCGGGAGGGGTTGAATGAGCAGTTCTTC	TRBV2	many	TRBD2	TRBJ2-1
CASSQAHTGAGNTIYF	TGCGCCAGCAGCCAAGCCCACACGGGGGCTGGAAACACCATATATTTT	TRBV4-3	many	NA	TRBJ1-3
CASSQDMSPGYEQFF	TGCGCCAGCAGCCAAGATATGTCCCCAGGCTATGAGCAGTTCTTC	TRBV4-3	many	NA	TRBJ2-1
CASSSYPQGSGYTF	TGTGCCAGCAGTTCCTATCCACAGGGAAGTGGCTACACCTTC	TRBV6-4	many	NA	TRBJ1-2
CASSFEGDYGYTF	TGTGCCAGCAGTTTTGAGGGGGACTATGGCTACACCTTC	TRBV28	many	NA	TRBJ1-2
CASSIATQGAENTEAFF	TGTGCCAGTAGTATAGCCACCCAGGGGGCAGAGAACACTGAAGCTTTCTTT	TRBV19	many	TRBD1	TRBJ1-1
CASSFGANYEQYF	TGTGCCAGCAGCTTCGGAGCAAACTACGAGCAGTACTTC	TRBV9	many	NA	TRBJ2-7
CASSRTGSEQYF	TGTGCCAGCAGTAGGACAGGCAGCGAGCAGTACTTC	TRBV6-1	NA	TRBD1	TRBJ2-7
CAWTADRGIPYEQYF	TGTGCCTGGACTGCAGACAGGGGGATTCCCTACGAGCAGTACTTC	TRBV30	many	TRBD1	TRBJ2-7
CASSLGQGVAGNTIYF	TGCGCCAGCAGCTTGGGACAGGGGGTAGCTGGAAACACCATATATTTT	TRBV5-1	many	TRBD1	TRBJ1-3
CASSPPLPLANGQFF	TGTGCCAGCAGTCCCCCACTACCCCTAGCGAATGGGCAGTTCTTC	TRBV27	few	NA	TRBJ2-1
CASSLGGEGPNTEAFF	TGTGCCAGCAGCTTAGGGGGGGAGGGGCCGAACACTGAAGCTTTCTTT	TRBV13	many	NA	TRBJ1-1
CASCGTFDSREKLFF	TGTGCCTCCTGTGGGACATTCGATTCAAGGGAAAAACTGTTTTTT	TRBV19	many	NA	TRBJ1-4
CASSPLGPEQYF	TGTGCCAGCAGCCCCCTGGGCCCCGAGCAGTACTTC	TRBV11-2	medium-sized	NA	TRBJ2-7